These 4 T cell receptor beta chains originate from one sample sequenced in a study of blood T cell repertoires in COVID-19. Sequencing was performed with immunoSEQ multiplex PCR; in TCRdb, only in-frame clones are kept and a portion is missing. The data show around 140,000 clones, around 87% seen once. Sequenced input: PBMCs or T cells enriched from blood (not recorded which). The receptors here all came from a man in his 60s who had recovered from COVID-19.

CDR3 in DNA: TGCAGCGTGAGACAGGCGGGTGAGCCCCAGCATTTT. Encoded protein: CSVRQAGEPQHF. The V and J genes are TRBV29-1 and TRBJ1-5, with TRBD1 as a possible D gene (6 bases). The CDR3 consists of 12 residues. CDR1 is SQVTM, CDR2 ANQGSEA, per germline. V gave up 6 bases and J gave up 8 bases, with 14 bases separating them.

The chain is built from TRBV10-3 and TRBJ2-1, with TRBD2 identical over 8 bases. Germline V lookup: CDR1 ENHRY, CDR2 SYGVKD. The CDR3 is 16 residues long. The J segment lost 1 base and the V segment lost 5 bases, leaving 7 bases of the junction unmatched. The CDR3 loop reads CAISKTSGGSYNEQFF. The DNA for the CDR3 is TGTGCCATCAGTAAAACTAGCGGTGGGTCCTACAATGAGCAGTTCTTC.

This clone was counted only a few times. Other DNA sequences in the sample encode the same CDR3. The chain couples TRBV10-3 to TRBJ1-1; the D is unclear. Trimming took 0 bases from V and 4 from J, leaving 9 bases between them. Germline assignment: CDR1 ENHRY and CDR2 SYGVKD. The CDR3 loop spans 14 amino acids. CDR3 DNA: TGTGCCATCAGTGAGTCCTCCGGGGTCACTGAAGCTTTCTTT. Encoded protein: CAISESSGVTEAFF.

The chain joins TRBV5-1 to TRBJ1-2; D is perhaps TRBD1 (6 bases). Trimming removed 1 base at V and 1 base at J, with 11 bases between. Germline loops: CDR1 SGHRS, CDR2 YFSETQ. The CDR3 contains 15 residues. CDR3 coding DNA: TGCGCCAGCAGCTTGACAGGGAAGAGTAACTATGGCTACACCTTC. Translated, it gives CASSLTGKSNYGYTF.